One and the same sample provided the 32 T cell receptor beta chains below, sequenced in a study of cytomegalovirus exposure and HLA in healthy donors. In the PCR, 60 Vbeta and 13 Jbeta primers were used. Measured with immunoSEQ multiplex PCR; TCRdb has only the in-frame clones, and not every one. The sample includes around 250,000 clones, approximately 82% of them seen just once. Sequencing used PBMCs. The receptors were gathered from an older woman in good health and CMV-seropositive.

The CDR3 protein is CASGPSPDREEYTDTQYF. For the CDR3, the DNA is TGTGCTAGTGGTCCCTCCCCGGACAGGGAGGAATACACAGATACGCAGTATTTT. This chain joins TRBV12-5 and TRBJ2-3, with TRBD1 identical over 8 bases. V lost 5 bases to trimming and J lost 2 bases; unmatched junction nucleotides: 15. In germline, CDR1 is LGHNT, CDR2 FRNRAP. The CDR3 totals 18 residues.

This clone was detected only a few times. The chain carries TRBV9 and TRBJ2-5; possible D gene TRBD2, 7 bases. The length of the CDR3 is 15 residues. Deletions cut 0 bases from V and 5 bases from J, with 14 bases between. Per germline, CDR1 SGDLS and CDR2 YYNGEE. The CDR3 DNA reads TGTGCCAGCAGCGTAGGGGAGGGGGAATTGGAGACCCAGTACTTC. It yields the protein CASSVGEGELETQYF.

In its sample, this clone was seen a few times. V usage is TRBV20-1 and J usage is TRBJ2-1, with no clear D. Germline V gene sequence: CDR1 DFQATT, CDR2 SNEGSKA (reference sequence). The CDR3 has 11 residues. Trimming left V 0 bases short and J 7 bases short, with 4 bases between. CDR3 amino acids: CSAREYNEQFF. CDR3 nucleotides: TGCAGTGCTAGAGAGTATAATGAGCAGTTCTTC.

This chain uses TRBV10-3 with TRBJ2-7, with D perhaps matching TRBD1 (5 bases). V was shortened by 3 bases and J by 1 base, with 10 bases between the two germline ends. Germline CDR1 and CDR2: ENHRY and SYGVKD. The CDR3 consists of 14 residues. The CDR3 sequence: CAISDRVGSYEQYF. CDR3 bases: TGTGCCATCAGTGACAGGGTAGGTTCCTACGAGCAGTACTTC.

The CDR3 coding sequence is TGTGCCAGCATCCGGGGGGAGGGCACGAACACCGGGGAGCTGTTTTTT. It yields the protein CASIRGEGTNTGELFF. The J gene is TRBJ2-2, the V gene TRBV2, with 7 bases identical to TRBD2. This CDR3 spans 16 amino acids. CDR1 is SNHLY and CDR2 is FYNNEI in the germline V gene. The J segment lost 0 bases and the V segment lost 7 bases, leaving 8 bases of the junction unmatched.

This clone has a handful of counts. The chain carries TRBV28 and TRBJ1-6, with TRBD1 identical over 8 bases. The V segment lost 6 bases and the J segment 8 bases; nucleotides outside the gene matches: 12. CDR1 is MDHEN, CDR2 SYDVKM, per germline. CDR3 length equals 16 residues. The CDR3 here is CASSPALDRVDSPLHF. The CDR3 region has the DNA TGTGCCAGCAGCCCTGCCCTGGACAGGGTCGATTCACCCCTCCACTTT.

The chain links TRBV29-1 to TRBJ2-3, with 7 bases aligning to TRBD2. Germline V lookup: CDR1 SQVTM, CDR2 ANQGSEA. This CDR3 comprises 15 residues. Trimming at V came to 7 bases and at J to 5 bases, leaving 15 bases not matched to a gene. CDR3 amino acids: CSGGLSNTGGDTQYF. In DNA, the CDR3 is TGCAGCGGGGGACTATCCAACACGGGTGGAGATACGCAGTATTTT.

The chain couples TRBV7-9 to TRBJ2-7, with D perhaps matching TRBD1 (5 bases). Germline assignment: CDR1 SEHNR and CDR2 FQNEAQ (reference sequence). Trimming shortened V by 2 bases and J by 3 bases, and 11 bases separated the two germline ends. This CDR3 has 14 amino acids. This chain's CDR3 is CASSLLGQNYEQYF. The CDR3 DNA sequence: TGTGCCAGCAGCTTACTGGGGCAGAACTACGAGCAGTACTTC.

The chain carries TRBV2 and TRBJ2-7; 9 bases match TRBD2. CDR1 and CDR2 from the germline V gene are SNHLY and FYNNEI. The CDR3 consists of 15 residues. V shed 4 bases and J 1 base; nucleotides not matched to a gene: 5. CDR3 nucleotide sequence: TGTGCCAGCAGTGCCTTGACTAGCGGTTCCTACGAGCAGTACTTC. Its protein product is CASSALTSGSYEQYF.

Only a few counts were recorded for this clone. The chain recombines TRBV6-6 with TRBJ2-5, with D unresolved. This CDR3 contains 11 residues. V was pared by 2 bases and J by 5 bases, with 3 bases between. Germline V gives CDR1 MNHNY, CDR2 SVGAGI (reference sequence). DNA of the CDR3: TGTGCCAGCAGTTACGGCGAGACCCAGTACTTC. Translation: CASSYGETQYF.

This clone was counted a few times. The V and J genes are TRBV27 and TRBJ1-1, with unresolved D. Trimming removed 3 bases from V and 10 bases from J, with 12 bases in between. The germline V gene has CDR1 MNHEY and CDR2 SMNVEV (reference sequence). The CDR3 totals 12 residues. The CDR3, as DNA: TGTGCCAGCAGTTTTCCGCGCGGGAGAGCTTTCTTT. Protein sequence: CASSFPRGRAFF.

Note on this clone: Other DNA sequences in the same sample also yield this CDR3. The chain uses TRBV29-1 and TRBJ2-7; 9 bases fit TRBD1. With 5 bases clipped from V and 2 bases from J, the junction kept 7 bases outside the gene matches. There are 14 residues in the CDR3. Germline V gives CDR1 SQVTM, CDR2 ANQGSEA. DNA of the CDR3: TGCAGCGTTCTCCGGGACAGGGCGCCCTACGAGCAGTACTTC. Amino acids: CSVLRDRAPYEQYF.

Written as DNA, the CDR3 is TGCAGTGCAACCGGCAGGGAGACCCAGTACTTC. As protein: CSATGRETQYF. The chain employs TRBV20-1 and TRBJ2-5, with no clear D. V was shortened by 6 bases and J by 5 bases, with 10 bases between the two germline ends. This CDR3 contains 11 residues. The germline gives CDR1 DFQATT, CDR2 SNEGSKA (reference sequence).

The gene calls are TRBV9 and TRBJ1-1; D is possibly TRBD1 (5 bases). The CDR3 covers 14 residues. V gave up 0 bases and J gave up 7 bases, with 13 bases separating them. Germline assignment: CDR1 SGDLS and CDR2 YYNGEE. This chain's CDR3 is CASSVGSGNGEAFF. The DNA for the CDR3 is TGTGCCAGCAGCGTAGGGTCAGGGAACGGTGAAGCTTTCTTT.

The rearrangement uses TRBV28 and TRBJ1-1, with D possibly matching TRBD1 (5 bases). The germline CDR1 and CDR2 sequences are MDHEN and SYDVKM. This CDR3 has 14 amino acids. Between the trimmed V and J ends, which lost 4 bases and 3 bases, there was a span of 12 bases. DNA for the CDR3: TGTGCCAGCAGTTCGGGGGGACCTGACACTGAAGCTTTCTTT. It specifies CASSSGGPDTEAFF.

This clone has a single count. The rearrangement joins TRBV6-1 to TRBJ1-2, with D possibly TRBD1 on 6 matching bases. V shed 6 bases and J shed 2 bases, with 10 bases lying between them. Looked up from germline, CDR1 is MNHNS and CDR2 is SASEGT. The CDR3 is 13 residues long. CDR3 sequence reads: CASSQTGNYGYTF. The CDR3 DNA reads TGTGCCAGCAGCCAAACAGGGAACTATGGCTACACCTTC.

The rearrangement links TRBV25-1 to TRBJ2-1; the match to TRBD2 covers 13 bases. J was trimmed by 12 bases and V by 4 bases; bases with no gene match: 12. The V gene's germline CDR1 is MGHDK and CDR2 SYGVNS. This CDR3 region has 16 residues. This chain's CDR3 is CASSGTSGRGSFGQFF. The CDR3 DNA is TGTGCCAGCAGTGGGACTAGCGGGAGAGGGAGTTTTGGGCAGTTCTTC.

This chain links TRBV4-1 with TRBJ2-1; 8 bases map to TRBD2. The CDR3 totals 16 residues. V lost 2 bases and J lost 5; bases outside the gene matches: 8. In germline, CDR1 is MGHRA, CDR2 YSYEKL. In DNA form, the CDR3 reads TGCGCCAGCAGCCAATCGGCGGGACTAGTTCACAATGAGCAGTTCTTC. It encodes CASSQSAGLVHNEQFF.

This chain uses TRBV6-5 with TRBJ2-5; 9 nucleotides align to TRBD1. The junction had 7 bases not matched to a gene; V was cut back by 6 bases and J by 2 bases. This CDR3 spans 15 amino acids. The germline V gene has CDR1 MNHEY and CDR2 SVGAGI. The CDR3 sequence is CASRADRGLQETQYF. The CDR3 DNA reads TGTGCCAGCAGGGCCGACAGGGGGTTACAAGAGACCCAGTACTTC.

The chain combines TRBV9 with TRBJ1-5, with D possibly matching TRBD1 (5 bases). Trimming shortened V by 4 bases and J by 0 bases, and 17 bases separated the two germline ends. The length of the CDR3 is 17 residues. Germline values: CDR1 SGDLS, CDR2 YYNGEE. The CDR3 DNA follows: TGTGCCAGCAGCTATTTTTTCGACAGATATAGCAATCAGCCCCAGCATTTT. Its translation: CASSYFFDRYSNQPQHF.

The V call is TRBV7-2, the J call TRBJ1-5; 7 bases line up with TRBD1. Germline V gives CDR1 SGHTA, CDR2 FQGNSA. The CDR3 length is 14 residues. V dropped 5 bases and J dropped 3; count of bases not matched to a gene: 4. CDR3 sequence: CASSPDRVNQPQHF. Here the CDR3 DNA reads TGTGCCAGCAGCCCCGACAGGGTCAATCAGCCCCAGCATTTT.

The chain is built from TRBV7-3 and TRBJ2-1, with a possible D match to TRBD2 (5 bases). Germline values: CDR1 SGHTA, CDR2 FQGTGA. The CDR3 totals 18 residues. Trimming pared 2 bases from V and 3 bases from J, leaving 20 bases between. The CDR3 region has the DNA TGTGCCAGCAGCTTAGCATCCGGGCCTCCCCGGGACTACAATGAGCAGTTCTTC. Translating gives CASSLASGPPRDYNEQFF.

This chain connects TRBV10-3 to TRBJ2-7, with 9 bases aligning to TRBD2. CDR3 length: 16 residues. The V gene end was trimmed by 5 bases and the J gene end by 2 bases; junction bases not matched to a gene: 10. Germline V gene data show CDR1 as ENHRY and CDR2 as SYGVKD. The CDR3 here is CAISRIAGVGTYEQYF. CDR3 in DNA: TGTGCCATCAGTCGAATAGCGGGAGTAGGGACCTACGAGCAGTACTTC.

This chain joins TRBV5-1 and TRBJ2-2; 10 bases map to TRBD1. In germline, CDR1 is SGHRS, CDR2 YFSETQ. V lost 4 bases and J lost 5; bases outside the gene matches: 5. The CDR3 extends over 15 amino acids. The DNA of the CDR3 is TGCGCCAGCAGCCTACGGACAGGGGGAACCGGGGAGCTGTTTTTT. This gives the protein CASSLRTGGTGELFF.

The chain is built from TRBV7-9 and TRBJ1-2, with 7 bases identical to TRBD1. J lost 4 bases, V lost 1 base, and 9 bases had no gene match. The CDR3 runs to 16 residues. In germline, CDR1 is SEHNR, CDR2 FQNEAQ (reference sequence). DNA for the CDR3: TGTGCCAGCAGCTTAGAAGGGGGCAGAGCCTTCTATGGCTACACCTTC. Its protein product is CASSLEGGRAFYGYTF.

This clone was found once. V gene TRBV5-6 combines with J gene TRBJ1-2; D remains unclear. This CDR3 spans 11 amino acids. Germline CDR1 is SGHDT and CDR2 is YYEEEE. V was clipped by 1 base and J by 7 bases, with 5 bases between them. The CDR3 region is CASSLSFGYTF. CDR3 DNA sequence: TGTGCCAGCAGCTTGTCATTTGGCTACACCTTC.

The rearrangement uses TRBV15 and TRBJ2-1; D ambiguous. Trimming cost V 5 bases and J 8 bases, with 10 bases left between them. The CDR3 length is 12 residues. Germline loops: CDR1 LNHNV, CDR2 YYDKDF (reference sequence). CDR3 DNA: TGTGCCACCAGCCTCAACTCGGATGAGCAGTTCTTC. The encoded protein is CATSLNSDEQFF. Combining the CDR3 with reference TRBV15 and TRBJ2-1 gives the whole variable domain DAMVIQNPRYQVTQFGKPVTLSCSQTLNHNVMYWYQQKSSQAPKLLFHYYDKDFNNEADTPDNFQSRRPNTSFCFLDIRSPGLGDTAMYLCATSLNSDEQFFGPGTRLTVL.

There are a few counts of this clone. An end of the junction does not agree with germline; a read error may underlie this. The V gene is TRBV28, the J gene TRBJ1-1, with D possibly TRBD1 on 5 matching bases. The CDR3 runs to 13 residues. Germline V lookup: CDR1 MDHEN, CDR2 SYDVKM. DNA of the CDR3: TGTGCCAGCAGTTTAGCCGGGGGGAGGGCCCACCTCTTT. This sequence encodes CASSLAGGRAHLF. The variable domain in full, completed from reference TRBV28 and TRBJ1-1, reads DVKVTQSSRYLVKRTGEKVFLECVQDMDHENMFWYRQDPGLGLRLIYFSYDVKMKEKGDIPEGYSVSREKKERFSLILESASTNQTSMYLCASSLAGGRAHLFGQGTRLTVV.

The chain employs TRBV5-1 and TRBJ2-7; tentative D call: TRBD2 (6 bases). The V gene lost 4 bases and the J gene lost 3 bases, with 14 bases spanning the gap. Germline assignment: CDR1 SGHRS and CDR2 YFSETQ. This CDR3 is built from 14 residues. The CDR3 spells CASSLLTRIYEQYF. CDR3 sequence (DNA): TGCGCCAGCAGCCTCCTGACTAGAATCTACGAGCAGTACTTC.

This chain connects TRBV27 to TRBJ2-5; D is perhaps TRBD2 (6 bases). The last part of the DNA fits TRBJ2-7 better; the J call may be wrong. The CDR3 runs 13 residues. Germline-derived CDR1 and CDR2 are MNHEY and SMNVEV (reference sequence). CDR3 region: CASSLAGPYEQYF. DNA for the CDR3: TGTGCCAGCAGTTTAGCGGGACCCTACGAGCAGTACTTC.

The rearrangement uses TRBV20-1 and TRBJ1-2; D remains unclear. The CDR3 length is 9 residues. V gave up 7 bases and J gave up 4 bases, with 4 bases separating them. CDR1 and CDR2 from the germline V gene are DFQATT and SNEGSKA (reference sequence). The DNA for the CDR3 is TGCAGTGTGGCCTATGGCTACACCTTC. As protein: CSVAYGYTF.

The CDR3 DNA reads as TGTGCCATCAGTGAGCCTGGGGCCAATCAGCCCCAGCATTTT. Translation: CAISEPGANQPQHF. The chain carries TRBV10-3 and TRBJ1-5; D possibly corresponds to TRBD1 (5 bases). The germline V and J ends were trimmed by 2 bases and 3 bases, with 8 bases remaining between them. The germline V gene encodes CDR1 ENHRY and CDR2 SYGVKD. This CDR3 region has 14 residues.